This T cell receptor beta chain was sequenced in a study of OX40 agonist ivuxolimab in advanced cancers. Study overall: Ivuxolimab, an antibody acting as an agonist of OX40 (CD134), was used to treat patients. Regarding the study as a whole: Researchers report that CD8+ T cells had, on average, more expanded clones than CD4+.

On this clone itself: Its specificity is not known.

Sequencing used immunoSEQ multiplex PCR; TCRdb keeps in-frame clones, though not all of them. The sample lists tens of thousands of clones; 85% were seen once. The clonotype comes from an adult with an advanced solid tumor such as melanoma, head and neck, liver or kidney cancer. Material: CD4+ or CD8+ T cells sorted from blood, obtained in a trial of the OX40 agonist ivuxolimab.

CDR3 residues: CASSFDNTGELFF. CDR3 DNA sequence: TGTGCCAGCAGCTTTGATAACACCGGGGAGCTGTTTTTT. V gene TRBV7-2 combines with J gene TRBJ2-2; no definite D call. Germline V gene data show CDR1 as SGHTA and CDR2 as FQGNSA. The CDR3 has 13 residues. The ends were cut back, 3 bases at V and 2 bases at J, with 4 bases in the middle.